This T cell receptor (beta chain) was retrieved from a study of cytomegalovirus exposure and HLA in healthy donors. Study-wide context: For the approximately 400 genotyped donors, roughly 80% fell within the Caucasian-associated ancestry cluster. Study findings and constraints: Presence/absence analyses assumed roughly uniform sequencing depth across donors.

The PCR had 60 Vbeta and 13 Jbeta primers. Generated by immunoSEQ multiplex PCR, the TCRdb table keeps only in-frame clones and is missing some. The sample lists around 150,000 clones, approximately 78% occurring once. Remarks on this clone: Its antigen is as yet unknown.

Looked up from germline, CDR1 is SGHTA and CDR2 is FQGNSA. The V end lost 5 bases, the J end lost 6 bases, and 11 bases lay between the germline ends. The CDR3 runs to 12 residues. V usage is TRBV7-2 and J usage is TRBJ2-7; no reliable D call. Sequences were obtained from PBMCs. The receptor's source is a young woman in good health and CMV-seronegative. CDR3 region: CASSRSVAEQYF. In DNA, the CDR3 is TGTGCCAGCAGCCGCTCAGTGGCCGAGCAGTACTTC.